One T cell receptor beta chain is described in this entry. No antigen is known for it. The junction had 11 bases not matched to a gene; V was cut back by 1 base and J by 2 bases. CDR1 and CDR2 from the germline V gene are LGHNA and YNFKEQ. This CDR3 is built from 18 residues. Using its own MiXCR run on the 5' RACE reads, TCRdb lists one record per CDR3 protein. The sample shows 300,000 to 350,000 distinct CDR3 sequences, 9% to 15% of them seen only once. The source of the sample is a study of identical twins. Study-level findings and limits: Zero-insertion findings could be partly confounded by invariant cells (MAIT and iNKT cells). For cord blood, abundant beta clonotypes had fewer insertions, unlike memory repertoires, which showed none. Models came in too low on out-of-frame TCR alpha sharing in monozygotic twins.

These data were likewise used in another study, on yellow fever vaccine responses in identical twins.

Specimen: CD8+ T cells sorted from blood. The chain links TRBV4-2 to TRBJ2-7, with TRBD2 identical over 10 bases. This TCR derives from a woman between 18 and 29 years old in good health. The CDR3 DNA is TGTGCCAGCAGCCAAGGACTAGCGGGCACCGTGGAACCCTACGAGCAGTACTTC. Translated: CASSQGLAGTVEPYEQYF.